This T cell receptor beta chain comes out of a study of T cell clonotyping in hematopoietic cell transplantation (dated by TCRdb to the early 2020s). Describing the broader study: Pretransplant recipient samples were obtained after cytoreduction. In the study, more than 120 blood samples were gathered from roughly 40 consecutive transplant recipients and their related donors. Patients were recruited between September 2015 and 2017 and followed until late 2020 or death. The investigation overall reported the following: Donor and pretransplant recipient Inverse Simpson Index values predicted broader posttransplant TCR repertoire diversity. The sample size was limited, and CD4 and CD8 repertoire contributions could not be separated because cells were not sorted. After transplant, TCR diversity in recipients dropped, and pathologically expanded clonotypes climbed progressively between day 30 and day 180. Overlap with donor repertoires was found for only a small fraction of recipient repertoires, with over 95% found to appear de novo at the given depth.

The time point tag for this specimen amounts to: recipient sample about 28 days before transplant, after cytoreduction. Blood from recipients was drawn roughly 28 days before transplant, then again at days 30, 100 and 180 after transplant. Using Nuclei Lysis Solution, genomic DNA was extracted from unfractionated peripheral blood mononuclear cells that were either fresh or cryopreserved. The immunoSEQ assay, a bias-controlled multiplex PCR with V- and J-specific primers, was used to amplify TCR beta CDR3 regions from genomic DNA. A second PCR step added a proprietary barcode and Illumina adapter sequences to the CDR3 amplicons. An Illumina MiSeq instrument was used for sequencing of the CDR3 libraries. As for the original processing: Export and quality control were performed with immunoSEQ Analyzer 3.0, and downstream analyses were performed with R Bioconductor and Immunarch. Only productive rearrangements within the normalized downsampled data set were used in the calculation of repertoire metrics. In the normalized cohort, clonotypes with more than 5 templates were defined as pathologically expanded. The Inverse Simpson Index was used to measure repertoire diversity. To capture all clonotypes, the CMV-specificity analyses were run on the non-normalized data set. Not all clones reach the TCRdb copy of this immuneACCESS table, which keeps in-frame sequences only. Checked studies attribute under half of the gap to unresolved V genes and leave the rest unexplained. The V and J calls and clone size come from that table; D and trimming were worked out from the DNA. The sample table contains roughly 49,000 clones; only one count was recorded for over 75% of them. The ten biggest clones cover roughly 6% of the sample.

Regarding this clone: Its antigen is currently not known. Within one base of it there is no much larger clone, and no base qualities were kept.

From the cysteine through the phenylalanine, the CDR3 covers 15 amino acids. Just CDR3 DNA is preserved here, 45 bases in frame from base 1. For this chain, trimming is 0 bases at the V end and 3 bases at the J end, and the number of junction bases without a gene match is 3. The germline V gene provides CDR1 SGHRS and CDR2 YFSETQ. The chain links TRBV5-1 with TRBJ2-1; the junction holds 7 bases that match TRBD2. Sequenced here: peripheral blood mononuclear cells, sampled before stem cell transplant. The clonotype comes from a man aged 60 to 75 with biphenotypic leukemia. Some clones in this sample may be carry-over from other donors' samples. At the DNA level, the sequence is TGCGCCAGCAGCTTGGTACGGACTAGCTACAATGAGCAGTTCTTC. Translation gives CASSLVRTSYNEQFF.